Listed below are T cell receptor beta chains from one sample, sequenced in a study of Graves' ophthalmopathy and Graves' hyperthyroidism. TCRdb re-called the multiplex PCR reads through MiXCR, storing one row per CDR3 protein. The sample records 560,000 or so distinct CDR3 sequences, approximately 37% being singletons. Material for sequencing was peripheral blood or thyroid tissue (not recorded which). These receptors were obtained from an adult man with Graves' hyperthyroidism. The CDR3 runs from the conserved cysteine through the conserved F or W. Fields, in order: J gene, clone size, D gene, V gene, CDR3 protein, CDR3 DNA. The D gene is left open where the match is weak. Rows may omit the clone size; those that give it use once, few, many or a size class.

J: TRBJ2-1
size: .
D: TRBD2
V: TRBV20-1
CDR3: CSARGVGLAGEQFF
DNA: TGCAGTGCTAGAGGCGTCGGACTAGCGGGGGAGCAGTTCTTC

J: TRBJ1-6
size: many
D: .
V: TRBV6-5
CDR3: CASSPDGVSPLHF
DNA: TGTGCCAGCAGCCCTGACGGGGTGTCACCCCTCCACTTT

J: TRBJ1-6
size: many
D: TRBD1
V: TRBV4-1
CDR3: CASSQKPGQDSPLHF
DNA: TGCGCCAGCAGCCAAAAGCCGGGACAGGATTCACCCCTCCACTTT

J: TRBJ1-2
size: many
D: TRBD1
V: TRBV6-5
CDR3: CASSRTGGADGYTF
DNA: TGTGCCAGCAGTCGTACAGGGGGCGCCGACGGCTACACCTTC

J: TRBJ1-5
size: .
D: .
V: TRBV7-9
CDR3: CASSFEGPSQPQHF
DNA: TGTGCCAGCAGCTTTGAGGGACCAAGTCAGCCCCAGCATTTT

J: TRBJ2-5
size: .
D: .
V: TRBV20-1
CDR3: CSARGLDIYQETQYF
DNA: TGCAGTGCTAGAGGCTTGGACATATACCAAGAGACCCAGTACTTC

J: TRBJ1-1
size: .
D: .
V: TRBV5-4
CDR3: CASSPGRRTAEAFF
DNA: TGTGCCAGCAGCCCCGGAAGGCGAACAGCTGAAGCTTTCTTT

J: TRBJ1-1
size: many
D: .
V: TRBV12-3/TRBV12-4
CDR3: CASSFREGNTEAFF
DNA: TGTGCCAGCAGTTTCCGGGAGGGGAACACTGAAGCTTTCTTT

J: TRBJ2-7
size: .
D: .
V: TRBV6-5
CDR3: CASSEVRPPYEQYF
DNA: TGTGCCAGCAGTGAAGTCCGCCCTCCGTACGAGCAGTACTTC

J: TRBJ1-2
size: many
D: .
V: TRBV10-3
CDR3: CAISELSRGIYGYTF
DNA: TGTGCCATCAGTGAATTGTCACGCGGGATCTATGGCTACACCTTC

J: TRBJ1-6
size: many
D: TRBD1
V: TRBV12-3/TRBV12-4
CDR3: CASSFETGLNSPLHF
DNA: TGTGCCAGCAGCTTTGAGACAGGGCTGAATTCACCCCTCCACTTT

J: TRBJ2-7
size: many
D: .
V: TRBV7-9
CDR3: CASSLTGRSYEQYF
DNA: TGTGCCAGCAGCCTGACAGGGAGGTCCTACGAGCAGTACTTC

J: TRBJ2-5
size: .
D: .
V: TRBV29-1
CDR3: CSVVSGVGETQYF
DNA: TGCAGCGTTGTATCAGGGGTAGGGGAGACCCAGTACTTC

J: TRBJ2-5
size: many
D: .
V: TRBV2
CDR3: CASNKPGREETQYF
DNA: TGTGCCAGTAACAAACCGGGACGGGAAGAGACCCAGTACTTC

J: TRBJ2-2
size: .
D: .
V: TRBV5-1
CDR3: CASSWNSGLGAGELFF
DNA: TGCGCCAGCAGCTGGAACTCAGGGCTTGGCGCCGGGGAGCTGTTTTTT

J: TRBJ1-2
size: .
D: TRBD1
V: TRBV5-1
CDR3: CASSLTTGADYGYTF
DNA: TGTGCCAGCAGCTTGACGACAGGGGCGGACTATGGCTACACCTTC

J: TRBJ2-2
size: .
D: TRBD1
V: TRBV7-9
CDR3: CASSLVLQGAGELFF
DNA: TGTGCCAGCAGCTTAGTTTTACAGGGGGCCGGGGAGCTGTTTTTT

J: TRBJ1-2
size: many
D: TRBD1
V: TRBV2
CDR3: CASSEASGTAILNGYTF
DNA: TGTGCCAGCAGTGAAGCCTCCGGGACAGCGATTCTGAATGGCTACACCTTC

J: TRBJ2-7
size: few
D: TRBD2
V: TRBV7-9
CDR3: CASSLGLAGWVFF
DNA: TGTGCCAGCAGCTTAGGACTAGCGGGATGGGTGTTCTTC

J: TRBJ2-7
size: many
D: .
V: TRBV27
CDR3: CASTLQGGSEQYF
DNA: TGTGCCAGCACCCTCCAAGGAGGGAGCGAGCAGTACTTC

J: TRBJ2-5
size: few
D: TRBD1
V: TRBV29-1
CDR3: CNTQGQVEETQYF
DNA: TGCAACACTCAGGGACAGGTTGAAGAGACCCAGTACTTC

J: TRBJ2-7
size: many
D: TRBD1
V: TRBV20-1
CDR3: CSASNTGTGTYEQYF
DNA: TGCAGTGCTAGCAACACCGGGACAGGGACCTACGAGCAGTACTTC

J: TRBJ2-7
size: .
D: TRBD2
V: TRBV7-2
CDR3: CASSSTSGSHEQYF
DNA: TGTGCCAGCAGCTCGACTAGCGGGTCCCACGAGCAGTACTTC

J: TRBJ1-1
size: .
D: .
V: TRBV14
CDR3: CASSSLLGVTEAFF
DNA: TGTGCCAGCAGCTCCCTACTTGGGGTTACTGAAGCTTTCTTT

J: TRBJ1-2
size: few
D: TRBD1
V: TRBV28
CDR3: CASSQTGTVSYGYTF
DNA: TGTGCCAGCAGTCAGACCGGGACAGTCTCCTATGGCTACACCTTC